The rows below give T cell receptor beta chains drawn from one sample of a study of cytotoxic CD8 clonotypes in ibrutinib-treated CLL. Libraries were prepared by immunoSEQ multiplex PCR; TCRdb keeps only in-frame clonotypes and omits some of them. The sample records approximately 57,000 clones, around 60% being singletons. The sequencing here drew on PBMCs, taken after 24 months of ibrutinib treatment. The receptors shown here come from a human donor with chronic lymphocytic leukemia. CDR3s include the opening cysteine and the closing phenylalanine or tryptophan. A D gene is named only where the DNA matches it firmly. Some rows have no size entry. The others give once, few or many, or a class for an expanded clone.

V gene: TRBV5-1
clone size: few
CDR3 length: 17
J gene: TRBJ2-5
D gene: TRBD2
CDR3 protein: CASSPRTSGRGGETQYF
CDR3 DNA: TGCGCCAGCAGCCCGCGGACTAGCGGGAGAGGGGGGGAGACCCAGTACTTC

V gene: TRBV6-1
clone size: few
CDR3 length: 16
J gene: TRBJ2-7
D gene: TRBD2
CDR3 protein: CASSESSGRASYEQYF
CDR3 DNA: TGTGCCAGCAGCGAATCTAGCGGGAGGGCCTCCTACGAGCAGTACTTC

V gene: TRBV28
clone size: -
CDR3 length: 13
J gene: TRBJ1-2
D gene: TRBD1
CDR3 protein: CASSWGQGRGYTF
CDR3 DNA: TGTGCCAGCAGCTGGGGACAGGGTCGCGGCTACACCTTC

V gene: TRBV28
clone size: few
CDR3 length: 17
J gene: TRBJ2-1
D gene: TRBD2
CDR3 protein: CASSLRASGSSYNEQFF
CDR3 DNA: TGTGCCAGCAGTTTGCGTGCCAGCGGGAGCTCCTACAATGAGCAGTTCTTC

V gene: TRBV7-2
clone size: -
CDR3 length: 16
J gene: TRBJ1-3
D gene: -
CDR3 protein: CASSSPYGRGRDTIYF
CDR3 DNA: TGTGCCAGCAGCTCTCCCTACGGGAGGGGTCGGGACACCATATATTTT

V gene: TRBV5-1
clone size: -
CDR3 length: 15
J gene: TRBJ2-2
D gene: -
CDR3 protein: CASSLVLGESGELFF
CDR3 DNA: TGCGCCAGCAGCTTGGTGTTGGGTGAATCCGGGGAGCTGTTTTTT

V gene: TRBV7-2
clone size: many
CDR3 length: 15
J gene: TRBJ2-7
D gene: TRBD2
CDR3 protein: CASSPLARDYSEQYF
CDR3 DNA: TGTGCCAGCAGCCCCCTCGCCAGGGACTATTCCGAGCAGTACTTC

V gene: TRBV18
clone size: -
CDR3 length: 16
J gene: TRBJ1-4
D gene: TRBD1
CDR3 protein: CASSPRRDSPNEKLFF
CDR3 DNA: TGTGCCAGCTCACCACGACGGGACAGCCCGAATGAAAAACTGTTTTTT

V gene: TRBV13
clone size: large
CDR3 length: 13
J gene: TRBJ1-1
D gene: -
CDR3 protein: CASSLGRWTEAFF
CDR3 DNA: TGTGCCAGCAGCTTAGGCCGGTGGACTGAAGCTTTCTTT

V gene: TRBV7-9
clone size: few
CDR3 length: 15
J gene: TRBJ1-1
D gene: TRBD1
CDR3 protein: CASSTTGTPWAEAFF
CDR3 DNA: TGTGCCAGCAGCACGACAGGGACCCCCTGGGCTGAAGCTTTCTTT

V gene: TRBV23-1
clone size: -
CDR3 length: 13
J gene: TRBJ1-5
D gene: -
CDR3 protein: CASLQEINQPQHF
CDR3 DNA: TGCGCCAGCCTTCAGGAAATTAATCAGCCCCAGCATTTT

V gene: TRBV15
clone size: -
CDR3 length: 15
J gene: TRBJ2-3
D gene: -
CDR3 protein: CATSRGGASTDTQYF
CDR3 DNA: TGTGCCACCAGCAGAGGCGGCGCGAGCACAGATACGCAGTATTTT

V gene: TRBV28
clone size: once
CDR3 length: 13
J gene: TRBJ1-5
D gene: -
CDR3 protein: CASTSGRLEPQHF
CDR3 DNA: TGTGCCAGCACATCGGGCCGTTTGGAGCCCCAGCATTTT

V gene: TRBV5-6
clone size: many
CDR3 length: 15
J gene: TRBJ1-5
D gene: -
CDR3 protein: CASSVRRTGNQPQHF
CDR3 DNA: TGTGCCAGCAGCGTCAGAAGAACGGGCAATCAGCCCCAGCATTTT

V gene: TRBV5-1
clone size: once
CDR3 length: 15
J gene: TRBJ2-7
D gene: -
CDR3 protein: CASSWDFRPSYEQYF
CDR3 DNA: TGCGCCAGCAGCTGGGACTTCCGGCCCTCCTACGAGCAGTACTTC

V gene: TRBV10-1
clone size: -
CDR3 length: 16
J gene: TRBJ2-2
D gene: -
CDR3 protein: CASSDQGQGNTGELFF
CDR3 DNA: TGCGCCAGCAGTGACCAGGGTCAGGGGAACACCGGGGAGCTGTTTTTT

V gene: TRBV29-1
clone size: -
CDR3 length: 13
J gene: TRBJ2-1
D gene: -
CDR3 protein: CSVGSGLINEQFF
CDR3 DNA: TGCAGCGTGGGGTCGGGACTCATAAATGAGCAGTTCTTC

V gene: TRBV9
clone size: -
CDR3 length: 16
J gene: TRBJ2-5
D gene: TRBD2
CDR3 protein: CASSVDSGRSGETQYF
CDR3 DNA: TGTGCCAGCAGCGTGGATAGCGGGAGAAGTGGAGAGACCCAGTACTTC

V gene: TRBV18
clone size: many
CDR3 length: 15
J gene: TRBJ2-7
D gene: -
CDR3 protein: CASSPKESKSYEQYF
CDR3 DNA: TGTGCCAGCTCACCTAAGGAGAGTAAGTCCTACGAGCAGTACTTC

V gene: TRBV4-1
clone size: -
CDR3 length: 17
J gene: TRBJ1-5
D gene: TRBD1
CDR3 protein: CASSQDGTGNSNQPQHF
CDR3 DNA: TGCGCCAGCAGCCAAGATGGGACAGGGAATAGCAATCAGCCCCAGCATTTT

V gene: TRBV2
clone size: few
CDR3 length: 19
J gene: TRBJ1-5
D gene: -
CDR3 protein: CASSELRRGSQFGNQPQHF
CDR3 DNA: TGTGCCAGCAGTGAGCTTAGGAGGGGCAGTCAATTTGGTAATCAGCCCCAGCATTTT

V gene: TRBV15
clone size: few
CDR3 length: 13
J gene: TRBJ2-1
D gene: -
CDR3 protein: CATSARRYNEQFF
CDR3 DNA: TGTGCCACCAGCGCAAGACGGTACAATGAGCAGTTCTTC

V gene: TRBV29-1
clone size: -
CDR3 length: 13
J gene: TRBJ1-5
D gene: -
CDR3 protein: CSVEGAAGQPQHF
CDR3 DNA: TGCAGCGTTGAAGGGGCCGCCGGCCAGCCCCAGCATTTT

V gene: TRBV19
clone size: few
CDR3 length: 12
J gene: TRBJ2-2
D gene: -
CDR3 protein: CASSVSGWELFF
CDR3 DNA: TGTGCCAGTAGTGTCTCTGGGTGGGAGCTGTTTTTT

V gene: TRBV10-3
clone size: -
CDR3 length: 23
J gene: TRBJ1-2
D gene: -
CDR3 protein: CAISDYGISGSSRVGLLDYGYTF
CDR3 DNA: TGTGCCATCAGTGATTACGGTATTTCCGGGTCCTCCCGGGTGGGGCTCCTAGACTATGGCTACACCTTC

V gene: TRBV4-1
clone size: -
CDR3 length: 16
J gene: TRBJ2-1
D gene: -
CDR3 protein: CASSQDPNHGWLSLFF
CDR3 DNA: TGCGCCAGCAGCCAAGATCCTAATCACGGCTGGTTGTCCCTGTTCTTC

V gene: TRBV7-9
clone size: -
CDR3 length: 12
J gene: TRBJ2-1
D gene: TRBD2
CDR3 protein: CASSRGGDEQFF
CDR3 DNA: TGTGCCAGCAGCCGGGGAGGGGATGAGCAGTTCTTC

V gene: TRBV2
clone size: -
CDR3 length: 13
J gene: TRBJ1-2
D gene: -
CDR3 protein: CASSEARTNGYTF
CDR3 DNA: TGTGCCAGCAGTGAAGCCCGAACGAATGGCTACACCTTC

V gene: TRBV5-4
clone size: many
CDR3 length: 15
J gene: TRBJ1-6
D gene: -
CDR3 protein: CASSVRGGTNSPLHF
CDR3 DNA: TGTGCCAGCAGCGTGCGGGGGGGGACTAATTCACCCCTCCACTTT

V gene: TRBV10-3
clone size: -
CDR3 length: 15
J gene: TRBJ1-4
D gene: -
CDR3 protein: CAISESGGPNEKLFF
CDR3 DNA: TGTGCCATCAGTGAGTCAGGAGGGCCTAATGAAAAACTGTTTTTT

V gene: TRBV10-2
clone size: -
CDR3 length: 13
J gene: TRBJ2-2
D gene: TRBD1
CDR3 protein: CASSKQGTGELFF
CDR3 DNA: TGCGCCAGCAGCAAACAGGGGACCGGGGAGCTGTTTTTT

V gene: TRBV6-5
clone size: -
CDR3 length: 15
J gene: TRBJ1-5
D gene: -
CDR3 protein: CASSYSRWQGQPQHF
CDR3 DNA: TGTGCCAGCAGTTACTCGAGGTGGCAGGGTCAGCCCCAGCATTTT

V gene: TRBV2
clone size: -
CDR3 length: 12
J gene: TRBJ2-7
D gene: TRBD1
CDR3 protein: CANRGGPYEQYF
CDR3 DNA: TGTGCCAACCGAGGGGGCCCGTACGAGCAGTACTTC

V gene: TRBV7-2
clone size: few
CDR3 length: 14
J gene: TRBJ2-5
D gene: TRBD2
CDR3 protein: CASSLVGGLETQYF
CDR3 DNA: TGTGCCAGCAGCTTAGTGGGAGGGCTGGAGACCCAGTACTTC

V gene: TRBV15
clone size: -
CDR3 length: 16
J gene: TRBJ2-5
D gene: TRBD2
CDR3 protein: CATRTGGGGASETQYF
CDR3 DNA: TGTGCCACCAGGACCGGAGGCGGGGGGGCCTCGGAGACCCAGTACTTC

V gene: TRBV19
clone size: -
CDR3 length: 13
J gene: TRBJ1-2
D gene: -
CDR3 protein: CASSISDKNGYTF
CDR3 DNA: TGTGCCAGTAGTATATCCGACAAGAATGGCTACACCTTC

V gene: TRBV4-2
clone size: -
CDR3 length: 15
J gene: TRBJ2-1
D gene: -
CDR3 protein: CASSQDGQLVRGQFF
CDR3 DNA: TGTGCCAGCAGCCAAGATGGACAGTTGGTGCGAGGGCAGTTCTTC

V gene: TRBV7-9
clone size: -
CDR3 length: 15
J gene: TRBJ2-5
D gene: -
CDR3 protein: CASSPVPGLGVTQYF
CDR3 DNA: TGTGCCAGCAGCCCAGTCCCTGGGCTAGGAGTGACCCAGTACTTC

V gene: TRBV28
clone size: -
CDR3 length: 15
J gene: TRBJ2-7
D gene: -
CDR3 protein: CASSLPGKRAYEQYF
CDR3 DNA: TGTGCCAGCAGTTTGCCCGGTAAGCGAGCCTACGAGCAGTACTTC

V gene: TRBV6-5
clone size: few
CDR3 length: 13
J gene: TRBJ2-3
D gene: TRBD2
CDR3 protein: CAIRTSAGDTQYF
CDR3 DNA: TGTGCCATACGGACTAGCGCTGGAGATACGCAGTATTTT